This entry lists 15 T cell receptor beta chains sequenced from one sample in a study of Ad26.COV2.S vaccination and SARS-CoV-2 variants. As to treatment: some 20 received Ad26.COV2.S at low or high dose, single or two shots; roughly five received placebo; per-sample allocation not given. The samples were gathered on day 63 after the first injection of vaccine or placebo. Sequencing was performed with immunoSEQ multiplex PCR; in TCRdb, only in-frame clones are kept and a portion is missing. The sample gives 300,000 to 400,000 clones, more than 85% of which show up once; roughly 5% is in the top ten. This specimen consisted of peripheral blood, obtained in a trial of Ad26.COV2.S vaccine versus placebo. The receptor set was obtained from a person aged 18-60 years who received the Ad26.COV2.S COVID-19 vaccine or a placebo.

The chain links TRBV27 to TRBJ2-1; possible D gene TRBD2, 5 bases. V lost 6 bases and J 6 bases, leaving 15 bases between the germline ends. There are 14 residues in the CDR3. CDR1 MNHEY and CDR2 SMNVEV come from the germline V gene (reference sequence). CDR3: CASSSGGYGNEQFF. In nucleotides, the CDR3 is TGTGCCAGCAGCTCGGGCGGGTATGGCAATGAGCAGTTCTTC.

This clone was seen only a few times. In DNA form, the CDR3 reads TGCGCCAGCGCGACAGGGGGAATAGATACGCAGTATTTT. It encodes CASATGGIDTQYF. V is TRBV10-1 and J is TRBJ2-3, with 9 bases fitting TRBD1. The CDR3 length is 13 residues. Per germline, CDR1 WNHNN and CDR2 SYGVQD (reference sequence). The trim removed 8 bases at V and 5 bases at J, leaving 5 bases unmatched.

Comments on this clone: The same CDR3 can be traced to other DNA sequences in this sample. The CDR3 DNA follows: TGTGCCAGCAGTCCTGGGCAGGGATACGAGCAGTACTTC. Its translation is CASSPGQGYEQYF. V is TRBV28 and J is TRBJ2-7, with D possibly TRBD1 on 5 matching bases. This CDR3 has 13 residues. Per germline, CDR1 MDHEN and CDR2 SYDVKM. The V end was cut by 5 bases, the J end by 4 bases, with 12 bases between.

This rearrangement joins TRBV2 to TRBJ2-7; 9 nucleotides align to TRBD2. The trim removed 8 bases at V and 4 bases at J, leaving 12 bases unmatched. The CDR3 is made up of 15 amino acids. Germline CDR1 is SNHLY and CDR2 is FYNNEI. The CDR3, as DNA: TGTGCCAGCGGGGGTGTAGCGGGGGTGGATTACGAGCAGTACTTC. Protein product: CASGGVAGVDYEQYF.

The chain is built from TRBV19 and TRBJ2-7; TRBD1 matches at 8 bases. V lost 5 bases and J lost 9; bases outside the gene matches: 3. CDR1 is LNHDA and CDR2 is SQIVND in the germline V gene (reference sequence). This CDR3 spans 11 amino acids. CDR3 amino acids: CASSPGQGQYF. CDR3 nucleotide sequence: TGTGCCAGTAGTCCAGGACAGGGGCAGTACTTC.

The chain employs TRBV20-1 and TRBJ2-5; no definite D call. There are 14 residues in the CDR3. CDR1 is DFQATT, CDR2 SNEGSKA, per germline (reference sequence). V was trimmed by 3 bases and J by 0 bases, leaving 11 bases between them. Here the CDR3 DNA reads TGCAGTGCTAGTGGAAGAAGGGACCAAGAGACCCAGTACTTC. This sequence encodes CSASGRRDQETQYF.

The rearrangement links TRBV3-1 (or the pseudogene TRBV3-2) to TRBJ1-2, with D possibly TRBD1 on 5 matching bases. In germline, CDR1 is LGHDT, CDR2 YNNKEL (reference sequence). Trimming cost V 3 bases and J 2 bases, with 10 bases left between them. There are 14 residues in the CDR3. CDR3 bases: TGTGCCAGCAGCCACAGGGTGGAGAACTATGGCTACACCTTC. Its protein is CASSHRVENYGYTF.

The chain recombines TRBV11-2 with TRBJ1-1; D remains unclear. Trimming cost V 8 bases and J 0 bases, with 10 bases left between them. This CDR3 has 13 residues. CDR1 is SGHAT, CDR2 FQNNGV, per germline. DNA of the CDR3: TGTGCCAGCCTAACCTTCATGAACACTGAAGCTTTCTTT. Amino acids: CASLTFMNTEAFF.

The rearrangement joins TRBV9 to TRBJ2-3; D not certain. Per germline, CDR1 SGDLS and CDR2 YYNGEE. The CDR3 is 14 amino acids. Trimming shortened V by 4 bases and J by 5 bases, and 14 bases separated the two germline ends. The CDR3 reads CASSQENRVDTQYF. Written as DNA, the CDR3 is TGTGCCAGCAGCCAAGAAAATCGAGTAGATACGCAGTATTTT.

The chain's CDR3 is CASSPGLANSYEQYF. The CDR3 DNA is TGTGCCAGCAGCCCCGGACTAGCGAACTCCTACGAGCAGTACTTC. The chain employs TRBV5-4 and TRBJ2-7, with 9 bases fitting TRBD2. Germline V lookup: CDR1 SGHNT, CDR2 YYREEE (reference sequence). The CDR3 contains 15 residues. V lost 4 bases to trimming and J lost 0 bases; unmatched junction nucleotides: 5.

V is TRBV4-1 and J is TRBJ1-1; 8 bases fit TRBD1. Germline V gives CDR1 MGHRA, CDR2 YSYEKL. The ends lost 2 bases at V and 1 base at J; junction bases unmatched: 9. The CDR3 runs 17 residues. In DNA, the CDR3 is TGCGCCAGCAGCCAACAAATGACAGGGGCTAAGAACACTGAAGCTTTCTTT. This codes for CASSQQMTGAKNTEAFF.

The chain is built from TRBV6-1 and TRBJ1-4; D unresolved. V was pared by 2 bases and J by 0 bases, with 16 bases between. Per the germline V gene, CDR1 is MNHNS and CDR2 is SASEGT. There are 18 residues in the CDR3. Here the CDR3 DNA reads TGTGCCAGCAGTGAATGGTTAAGAATCGAAACAACTAATGAAAAACTGTTTTTT. Amino acid sequence: CASSEWLRIETTNEKLFF.

The chain uses TRBV9 and TRBJ2-1; 11 nucleotides align to TRBD2. The CDR3 runs 17 residues. V shed 0 bases and J 7 bases; nucleotides not matched to a gene: 9. CDR1 and CDR2 from the germline V gene are SGDLS and YYNGEE. In nucleotides, the CDR3 is TGTGCCAGCAGCGTAGGGACTAGCGGGTGGGCTGTGAATGAGCAGTTCTTC. This codes for CASSVGTSGWAVNEQFF.

This rearrangement joins TRBV18 to TRBJ2-5; D remains ambiguous. The CDR3 has 13 residues. The germline CDR1 and CDR2 sequences are KGHSH and LQKENI. With 2 bases removed from V and 4 bases from J, the gap between germline ends came to 8 bases. For the CDR3, the DNA is TGTGCCAGCTCACCAACCACTGGAGAGACCCAGTACTTC. Its translation is CASSPTTGETQYF.

The V gene is TRBV18, the J gene TRBJ1-5; 9 bases are shared with TRBD1. CDR1 and CDR2 (germline): KGHSH, LQKENI. V trimming: 3 bases; J trimming: 1 base; junction bases outside the gene matches: 1. CDR3 size: 15 residues. The CDR3 sequence is CASSPGQGSNQPQHF. The CDR3 DNA follows: TGTGCCAGCTCACCCGGACAGGGGAGCAATCAGCCCCAGCATTTT.